Given below is one T cell receptor (beta chain) in context. Sequencing used immunoSEQ multiplex PCR; TCRdb keeps in-frame clones, though not all of them. The sample yields approximately 220,000 clones, over 80% seen once. This sample stems from a study of blood T cell repertoires in COVID-19. The overall study: Sources were T cells, B-cell-depleted T cells, or PBMCs; the material itself was cDNA or gDNA.

The V gene end was trimmed by 6 bases and the J gene end by 7 bases; junction bases not matched to a gene: 17. There are 17 residues in the CDR3. Germline loops: CDR1 MNHEY, CDR2 SMNVEV (reference sequence). The source of this sequence is a man aged 35-49 years with acute or convalescent COVID-19. The sequencing input was peripheral blood. The gene calls are TRBV27 and TRBJ2-1; TRBD2 agrees at 8 bases. The CDR3 coding sequence is TGTGCCAGCAGCCCGAGGGGTCTAGCGGGCCGGCTAAATGAGCAGTTCTTC. It specifies CASSPRGLAGRLNEQFF.